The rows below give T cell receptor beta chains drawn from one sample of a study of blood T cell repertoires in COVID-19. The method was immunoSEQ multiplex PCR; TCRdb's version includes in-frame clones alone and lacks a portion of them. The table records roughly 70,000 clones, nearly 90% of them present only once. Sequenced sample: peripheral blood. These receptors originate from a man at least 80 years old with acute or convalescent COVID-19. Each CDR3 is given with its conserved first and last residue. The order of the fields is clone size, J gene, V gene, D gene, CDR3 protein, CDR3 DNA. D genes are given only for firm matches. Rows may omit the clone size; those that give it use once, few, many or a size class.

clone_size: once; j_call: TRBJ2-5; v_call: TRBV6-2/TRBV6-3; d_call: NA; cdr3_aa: CASSAFETQYF; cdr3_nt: TGTGCCAGCAGTGCGTTCGAGACCCAGTACTTC
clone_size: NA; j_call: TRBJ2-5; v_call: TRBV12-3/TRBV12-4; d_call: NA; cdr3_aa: CASSPTGETQYF; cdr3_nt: TGTGCCAGCAGTCCGACAGGAGAGACCCAGTACTTC
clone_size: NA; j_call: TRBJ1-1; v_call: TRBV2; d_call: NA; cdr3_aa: CASRLGGNTEAFF; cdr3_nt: TGTGCCAGCAGGTTAGGGGGGAACACTGAAGCTTTCTTT
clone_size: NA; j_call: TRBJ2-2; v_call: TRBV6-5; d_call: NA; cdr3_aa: CASSYGRVDTGELFF; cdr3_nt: TGTGCCAGCAGTTACGGGCGGGTGGACACCGGGGAGCTGTTTTTT
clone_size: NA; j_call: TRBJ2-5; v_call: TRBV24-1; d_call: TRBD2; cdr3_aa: CATSDRSGGATETQYF; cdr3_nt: TGTGCCACCAGTGACCGTAGCGGGGGGGCCACAGAGACCCAGTACTTC
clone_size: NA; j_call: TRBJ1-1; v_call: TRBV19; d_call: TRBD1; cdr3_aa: CASSPLGTGFMNTEAFF; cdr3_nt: TGTGCCAGTAGTCCCCTTGGGACAGGGTTTATGAACACTGAAGCTTTCTTT
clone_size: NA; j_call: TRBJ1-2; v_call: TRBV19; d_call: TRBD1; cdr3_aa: CASSFGTAYGYTF; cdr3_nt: TGTGCCAGTAGTTTTGGGACAGCCTATGGCTACACCTTC
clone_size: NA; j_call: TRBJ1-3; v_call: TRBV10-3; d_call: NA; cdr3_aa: CATGTLGNTIYF; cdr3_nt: TGTGCCACCGGGACATTAGGAAACACCATATATTTT
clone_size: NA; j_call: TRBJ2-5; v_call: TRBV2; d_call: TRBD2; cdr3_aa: CASRGLAGVETQYF; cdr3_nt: TGTGCCAGCAGGGGACTAGCCGGTGTAGAGACCCAGTACTTC
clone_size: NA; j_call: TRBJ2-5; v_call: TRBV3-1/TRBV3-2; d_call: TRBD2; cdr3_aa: CASNPGGETQYF; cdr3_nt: TGTGCCAGCAACCCGGGAGGAGAGACCCAGTACTTC
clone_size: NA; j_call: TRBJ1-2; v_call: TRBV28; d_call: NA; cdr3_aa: CASSLGDGRSGYTF; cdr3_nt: TGTGCCAGCAGTTTAGGTGACGGGAGGTCTGGCTACACCTTC
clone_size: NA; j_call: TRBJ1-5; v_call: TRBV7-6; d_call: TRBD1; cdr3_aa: CASSPTGGADQPQHF; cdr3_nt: TGTGCCAGCAGCCCGACAGGGGGCGCAGATCAGCCCCAGCATTTT
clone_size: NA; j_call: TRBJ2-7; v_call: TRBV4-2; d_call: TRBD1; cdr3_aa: CASRPGQGGFGEQYF; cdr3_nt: TGTGCCAGCAGACCGGGACAGGGGGGGTTTGGGGAGCAGTACTTC
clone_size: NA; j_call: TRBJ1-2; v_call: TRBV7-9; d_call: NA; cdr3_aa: CASSPQVNMNGYTF; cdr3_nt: TGTGCCAGCAGCCCCCAAGTAAACATGAATGGCTACACCTTC
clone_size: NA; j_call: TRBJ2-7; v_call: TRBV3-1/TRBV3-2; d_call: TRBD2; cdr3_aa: CASSQAGRKGEQYF; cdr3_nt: TGTGCCAGCAGCCAAGCCGGGAGGAAAGGCGAGCAGTACTTC
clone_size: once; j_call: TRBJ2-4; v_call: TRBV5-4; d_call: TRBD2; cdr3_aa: CASSSGTRDLNIQYF; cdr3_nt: TGTGCCAGCAGCTCTGGGACTAGGGATTTAAACATTCAGTACTTC
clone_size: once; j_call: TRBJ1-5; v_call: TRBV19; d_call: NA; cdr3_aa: CASRDIDQPQHF; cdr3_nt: TGTGCCAGTAGGGACATTGATCAGCCCCAGCATTTT
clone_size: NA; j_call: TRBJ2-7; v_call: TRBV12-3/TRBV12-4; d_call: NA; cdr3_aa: CASRGAFYEQYF; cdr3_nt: TGTGCCAGCAGAGGAGCATTCTACGAGCAGTACTTC
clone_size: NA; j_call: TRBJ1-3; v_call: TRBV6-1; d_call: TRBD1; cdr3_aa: CASSEVLDRVGGNTIYF; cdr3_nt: TGTGCCAGCAGTGAAGTTCTTGACAGGGTGGGCGGAAACACCATATATTTT
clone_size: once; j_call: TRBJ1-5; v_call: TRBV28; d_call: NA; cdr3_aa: CASSLFRERPQPQHF; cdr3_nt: TGTGCCAGCAGTTTATTCAGGGAACGTCCACAGCCCCAGCATTTT
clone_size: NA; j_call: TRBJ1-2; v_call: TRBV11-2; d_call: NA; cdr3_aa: CASSLAGGYGYTF; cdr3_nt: TGTGCCAGCAGCTTAGCGGGGGGCTATGGCTACACCTTC
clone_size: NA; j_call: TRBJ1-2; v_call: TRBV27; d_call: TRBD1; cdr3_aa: CASSSTGGSGYTF; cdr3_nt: TGTGCCAGCAGTTCGACAGGGGGCAGTGGCTACACCTTC
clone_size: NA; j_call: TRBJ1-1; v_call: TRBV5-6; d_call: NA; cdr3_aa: CASREQDHTEAFF; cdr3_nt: TGTGCCAGCAGGGAACAGGATCACACTGAAGCTTTCTTT
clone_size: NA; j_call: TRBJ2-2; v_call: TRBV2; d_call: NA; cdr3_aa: CASSKDTNTGELFF; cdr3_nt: TGTGCCAGCAGTAAGGACACCAACACCGGGGAGCTGTTTTTT
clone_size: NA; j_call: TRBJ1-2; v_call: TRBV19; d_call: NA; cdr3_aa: CASSTPGYSTYGYTF; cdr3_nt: TGTGCCAGTAGTACCCCAGGCTACTCAACCTATGGCTACACCTTC
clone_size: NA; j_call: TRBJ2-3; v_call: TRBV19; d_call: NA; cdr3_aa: CASSTAPGNTQYF; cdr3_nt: TGTGCCAGTAGTACCGCCCCGGGAAATACGCAGTATTTT
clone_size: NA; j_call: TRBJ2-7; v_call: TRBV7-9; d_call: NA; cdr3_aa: CASSLQAYEQYF; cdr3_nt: TGTGCCAGCAGCTTACAGGCCTACGAGCAGTACTTC
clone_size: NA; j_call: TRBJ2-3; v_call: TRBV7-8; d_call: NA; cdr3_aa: CASSLGVGTDTQYF; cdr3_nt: TGTGCCAGCAGTCTAGGGGTGGGTACAGATACGCAGTATTTT
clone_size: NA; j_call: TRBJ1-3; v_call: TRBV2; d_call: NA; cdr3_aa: CASSIQAPGNTIYF; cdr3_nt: TGTGCCAGCAGTATCCAGGCTCCTGGAAACACCATATATTTT
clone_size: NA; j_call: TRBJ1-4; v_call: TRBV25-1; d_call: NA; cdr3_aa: CASSEFPGAGATNEKLFF; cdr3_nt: TGTGCCAGCAGTGAATTTCCAGGGGCGGGGGCAACTAATGAAAAACTGTTTTTT
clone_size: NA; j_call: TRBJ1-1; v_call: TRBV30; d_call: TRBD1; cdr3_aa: CAWSWGQNPNTEAFF; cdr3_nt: TGTGCCTGGAGCTGGGGACAGAATCCAAACACTGAAGCTTTCTTT
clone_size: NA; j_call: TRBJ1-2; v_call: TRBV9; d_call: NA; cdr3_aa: CASSVGEGGYGYTF; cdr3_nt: TGTGCCAGCAGCGTAGGGGAGGGGGGCTATGGCTACACCTTC
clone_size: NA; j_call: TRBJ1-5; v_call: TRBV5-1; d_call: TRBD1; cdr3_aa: CASSKQGNQPQHF; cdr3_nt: TGCGCCAGCAGCAAACAGGGGAATCAGCCCCAGCATTTT
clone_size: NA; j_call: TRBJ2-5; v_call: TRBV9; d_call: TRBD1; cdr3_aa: CASSVATGWETQYF; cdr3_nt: TGTGCCAGCAGCGTAGCGACAGGGTGGGAGACCCAGTACTTC
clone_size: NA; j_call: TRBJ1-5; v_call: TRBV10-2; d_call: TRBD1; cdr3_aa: CASTRRTGEEESNQPQHF; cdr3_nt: TGCGCCAGCACCCGGAGGACAGGGGAAGAAGAGAGCAATCAGCCCCAGCATTTT
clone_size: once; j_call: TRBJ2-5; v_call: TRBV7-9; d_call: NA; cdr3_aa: CASSSGQQETQYF; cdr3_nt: TGTGCCAGCAGCTCCGGACAGCAAGAGACCCAGTACTTC
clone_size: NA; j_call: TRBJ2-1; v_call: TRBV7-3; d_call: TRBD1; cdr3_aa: CASSLTGSYNEQFF; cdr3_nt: TGTGCCAGCAGCCTGACAGGGTCCTACAATGAGCAGTTCTTC
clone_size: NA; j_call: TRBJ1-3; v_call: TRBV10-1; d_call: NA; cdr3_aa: CASSGDSGKRYF; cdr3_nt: TGCGCCAGCAGTGGTGACTCCGGGAAGAGGTATTTT
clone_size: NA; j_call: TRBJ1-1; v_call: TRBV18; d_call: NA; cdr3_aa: CASSPGQRSEAFF; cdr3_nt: TGTGCCAGCTCACCAGGACAGAGGAGTGAAGCTTTCTTT
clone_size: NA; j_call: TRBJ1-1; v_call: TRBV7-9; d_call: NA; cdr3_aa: CASSPQGLPEAFF; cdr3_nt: TGTGCCAGCAGCCCGCAGGGATTACCTGAAGCTTTCTTT
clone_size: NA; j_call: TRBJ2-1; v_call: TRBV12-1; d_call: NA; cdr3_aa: CASSPPPAGYYNEQFF; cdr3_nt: TGTGCCAGCAGCCCTCCTCCAGCGGGATATTACAATGAGCAGTTCTTC
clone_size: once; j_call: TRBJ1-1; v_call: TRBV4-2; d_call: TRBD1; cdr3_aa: CASSQDRGGVEAFF; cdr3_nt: TGTGCCAGCAGCCAAGATCGAGGGGGCGTTGAAGCTTTCTTT
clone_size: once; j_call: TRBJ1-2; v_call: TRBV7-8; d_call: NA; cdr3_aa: CASSLAGADYGYTF; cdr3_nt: TGTGCCAGCAGCTTAGCGGGAGCCGACTATGGCTACACCTTC